This TCR beta chain was retrieved from a study of graft-versus-host responses after intestinal transplantation. On this clone itself: Its antigen is as yet unknown.

Findings and limits, study-wide: Researchers found peak circulating GvH clone levels linked to early post-transplant HvG declines.

Trimming shortened V by 4 bases and J by 0 bases, and 6 bases separated the two germline ends. The CDR3 has 13 amino acids. The V gene's germline CDR1 is SGHDN and CDR2 FVKESK. Assay used: immunoSEQ multiplex PCR; TCRdb lists only in-frame clones, some missing. In the table there are 95,000 to 150,000 clones, about 93% of which are singletons. This TCR was sampled from a human donor who received an intestinal transplant. Sequenced material: unstimulated CD4+ T cells sorted from spleen or lymph node cells, taken before intestinal transplant. The V and J genes are TRBV14 and TRBJ1-1; D is unresolved. The CDR3 here is CASSRSMNTEAFF. DNA of the CDR3: TGTGCCAGCAGCCGGTCCATGAACACTGAAGCTTTCTTT.